This T cell receptor (beta chain) was sequenced for a study of blood T cell repertoires in COVID-19. In the study's own analysis: Estimated nucleated cell counts came from reference gene primer amplification. Assay: immunoSEQ multiplex PCR; the TCRdb copy retains only in-frame clones and omits some. Clone size and V and J calls were adopted from that table, with D and trimming inferred from the DNA. This table has some 170,000 clones, over 80% appearing once. This clone was seen a few times. Trimming cost V 1 base and J 8 bases, with 18 bases left between them. CDR3 length: 16 amino acids. Germline values: CDR1 SGHVS, CDR2 FNYEAQ.

The V and J genes are TRBV7-6 and TRBJ1-5, with D unclear. Sequencing was done on a sample of peripheral blood. This TCR was sampled from a woman between 70 and 85 years old with acute or convalescent COVID-19. The CDR3 loop reads CASSLEDWVGNKPQHF. CDR3 bases: TGTGCCAGCAGCTTAGAGGACTGGGTAGGTAATAAGCCCCAGCATTTT.